The entry that follows covers one TCR beta chain sequence. This entry belongs to a study of blood T cell repertoires in COVID-19. Across the whole study: The origin of the acute and convalescent COVID-19 samples was the United States, Italy and Spain. Nucleic acid was either cDNA or gDNA, and it came from T cells, B-cell-depleted T cells, or PBMCs.

How the authors handled the data: Reference gene primer amplification gave estimated nucleated cell counts. The table came from immunoSEQ multiplex PCR; TCRdb's copy has only in-frame clones and leaves some out. V and J calls and clone size are those listed in that table; D and trimming were worked out from the DNA. The data hold roughly 330,000 clones, with more than 70% observed a single time. Germline V gene sequence: CDR1 LGHDT, CDR2 YNNKEL (reference sequence). Trimming left V 1 base short and J 4 bases short, with 11 bases between. The CDR3 runs to 15 residues. The sample comprised peripheral blood. This receptor was obtained from a man younger than 30 who had recovered from COVID-19. The chain uses TRBV3-1 (or the pseudogene TRBV3-2) and TRBJ2-1; a possible D gene is TRBD2 (6 bases). Here the CDR3 reads CASSQVTGSYNEQFF. CDR3 DNA: TGTGCCAGCAGCCAAGTCACCGGGAGTTACAATGAGCAGTTCTTC.